One and the same sample provided the 2 T cell receptor beta chains below, sequenced in a study of CD8 T cells in ankylosing spondylitis. TCRdb itself ran the 5' RACE reads through MiXCR, one entry per CDR3 protein. This table has 180,000 or so distinct CDR3 sequences, around a tenth appearing once. The source material was blood, either unsorted or a sorted T cell fraction (not recorded which). These receptors were collected from a male donor with ankylosing spondylitis or in good health (not recorded which).

This clonotype has ten or more counts. The rearrangement uses TRBV5-6 and TRBJ2-2; no reliable D call. V was shortened by 0 bases and J by 8 bases, with 5 bases between the two germline ends. In germline, CDR1 is SGHDT, CDR2 YYEEEE. This CDR3 comprises 12 residues. The CDR3 DNA follows: TGTGCCAGCAGCTTGGCCTCAGGGGAGCTGTTTTTT. It is translated as CASSLASGELFF.

The sample holds many counts of this clonotype. V gene TRBV5-6 combines with J gene TRBJ2-7, with TRBD1 matching over 9 bases. The CDR3 extends over 16 amino acids. V was pared by 4 bases and J by 6 bases, with 14 bases of the junction left unmatched. From germline, CDR1 is SGHDT and CDR2 YYEEEE. CDR3 coding DNA: TGTGCCAGCAGCCCCACCAGGACAGGGGACGTTCTCGAGCAGTACTTC. Its translation: CASSPTRTGDVLEQYF.